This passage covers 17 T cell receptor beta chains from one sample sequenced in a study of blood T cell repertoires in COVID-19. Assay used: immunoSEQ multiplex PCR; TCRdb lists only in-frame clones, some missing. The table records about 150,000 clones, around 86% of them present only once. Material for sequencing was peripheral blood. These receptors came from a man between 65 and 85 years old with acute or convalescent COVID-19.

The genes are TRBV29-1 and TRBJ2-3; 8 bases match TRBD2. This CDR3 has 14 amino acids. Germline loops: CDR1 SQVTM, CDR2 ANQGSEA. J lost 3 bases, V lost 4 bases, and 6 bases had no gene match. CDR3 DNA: TGCAGCGTTGTTGCGGGAGGTGCGACAGATACGCAGTATTTT. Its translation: CSVVAGGATDTQYF.

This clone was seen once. The CDR3 coding sequence is TGCGCCAGCAGCTTCAGGACTAGTTCCCAAGAGACCCAGTACTTC. Protein: CASSFRTSSQETQYF. J is TRBJ2-5 and V is TRBV5-1; TRBD2 matches 7 bases. CDR1 and CDR2 from the germline V gene are SGHRS and YFSETQ. The ends lost 2 bases at V and 1 base at J; junction bases unmatched: 5. The CDR3 is 15 amino acids. Looking up the rest from reference TRBV5-1 and TRBJ2-5 gives the full variable domain: KAGVTQTPRYLIKTRGQQVTLSCSPISGHRSVSWYQQTPGQGLQFLFEYFSETQRNKGNFPGRFSGRQFSNSRSEMNVSTLELGDSALYLCASSFRTSSQETQYFGPGTRLLVL.

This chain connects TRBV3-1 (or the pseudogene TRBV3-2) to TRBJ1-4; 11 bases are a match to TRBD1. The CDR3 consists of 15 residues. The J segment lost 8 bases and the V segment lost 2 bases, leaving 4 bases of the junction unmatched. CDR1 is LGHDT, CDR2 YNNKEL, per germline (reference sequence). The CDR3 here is CASSQTGTGGEKLFF. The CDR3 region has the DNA TGTGCCAGCAGCCAAACCGGGACAGGGGGAGAAAAACTGTTTTTT.

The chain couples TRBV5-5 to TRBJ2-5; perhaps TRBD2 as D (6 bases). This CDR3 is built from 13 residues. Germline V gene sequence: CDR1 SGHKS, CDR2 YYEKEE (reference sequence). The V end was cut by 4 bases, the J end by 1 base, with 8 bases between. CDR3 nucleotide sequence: TGTGCCAGCAGCCGGGGACTCCAAGAGACCCAGTACTTC. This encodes CASSRGLQETQYF.

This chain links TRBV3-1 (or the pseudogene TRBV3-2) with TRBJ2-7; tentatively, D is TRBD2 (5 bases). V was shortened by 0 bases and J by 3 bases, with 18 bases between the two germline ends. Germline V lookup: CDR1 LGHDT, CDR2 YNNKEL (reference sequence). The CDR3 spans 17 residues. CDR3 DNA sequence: TGTGCCAGCAGCCAAGAGTTAGTGGGAGCTACCCTCTACGAGCAGTACTTC. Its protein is CASSQELVGATLYEQYF.

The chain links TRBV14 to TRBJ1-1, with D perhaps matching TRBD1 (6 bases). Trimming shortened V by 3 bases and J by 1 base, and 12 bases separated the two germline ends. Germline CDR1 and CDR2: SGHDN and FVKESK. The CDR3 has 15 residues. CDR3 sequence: CASSHFTGWNTEAFF. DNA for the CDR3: TGTGCCAGCAGCCATTTTACAGGGTGGAACACTGAAGCTTTCTTT.

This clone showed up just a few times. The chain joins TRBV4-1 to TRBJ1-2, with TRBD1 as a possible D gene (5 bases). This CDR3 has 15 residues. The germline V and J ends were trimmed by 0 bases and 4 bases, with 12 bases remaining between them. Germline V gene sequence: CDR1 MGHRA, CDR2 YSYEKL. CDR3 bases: TGCGCCAGCAGCCAAGACGCAGGGCCCCTCTATGGCTACACCTTC. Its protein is CASSQDAGPLYGYTF.

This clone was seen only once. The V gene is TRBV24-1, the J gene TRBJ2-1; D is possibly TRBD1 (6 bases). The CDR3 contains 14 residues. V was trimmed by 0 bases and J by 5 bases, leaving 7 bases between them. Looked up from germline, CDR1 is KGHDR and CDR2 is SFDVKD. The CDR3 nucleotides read TGTGCCACCAGTGATTTGAGGACAGACAATGAGCAGTTCTTC. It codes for CATSDLRTDNEQFF.

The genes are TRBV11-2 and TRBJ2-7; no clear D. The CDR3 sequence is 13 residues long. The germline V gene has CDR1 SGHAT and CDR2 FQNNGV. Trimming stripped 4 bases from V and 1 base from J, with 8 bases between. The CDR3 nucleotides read TGTGCCAGCAGCTCGTTTCCGTCCTACGAGCAGTACTTC. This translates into CASSSFPSYEQYF.

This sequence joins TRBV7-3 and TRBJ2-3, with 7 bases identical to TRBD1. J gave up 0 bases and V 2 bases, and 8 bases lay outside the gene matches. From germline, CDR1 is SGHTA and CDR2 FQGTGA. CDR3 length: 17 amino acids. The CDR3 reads CASSLAPGQLSTDTQYF. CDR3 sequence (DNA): TGTGCCAGCAGCTTAGCCCCGGGACAGCTGAGCACAGATACGCAGTATTTT.

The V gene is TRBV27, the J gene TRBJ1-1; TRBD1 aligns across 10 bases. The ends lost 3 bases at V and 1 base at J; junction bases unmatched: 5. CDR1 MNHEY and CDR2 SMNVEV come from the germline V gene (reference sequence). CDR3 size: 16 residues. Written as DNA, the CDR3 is TGTGCCAGCAGTTTGGGACAGGGGACGTGGAACACTGAAGCTTTCTTT. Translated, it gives CASSLGQGTWNTEAFF.

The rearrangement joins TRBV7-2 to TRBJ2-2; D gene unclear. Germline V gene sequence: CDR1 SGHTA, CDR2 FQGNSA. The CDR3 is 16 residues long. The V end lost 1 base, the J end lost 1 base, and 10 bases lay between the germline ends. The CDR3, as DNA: TGTGCCAGCAGCTTAGGAGGCAGAGGGAACACCGGGGAGCTGTTTTTT. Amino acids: CASSLGGRGNTGELFF.

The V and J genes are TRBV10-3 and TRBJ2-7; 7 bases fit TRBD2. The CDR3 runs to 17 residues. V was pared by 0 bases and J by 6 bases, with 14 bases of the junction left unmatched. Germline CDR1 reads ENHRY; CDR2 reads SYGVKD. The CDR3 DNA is TGTGCCATCAGTGAGTCGAGGGATGGAGGGAGGGAGGGCGAGCAGTACTTC. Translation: CAISESRDGGREGEQYF.

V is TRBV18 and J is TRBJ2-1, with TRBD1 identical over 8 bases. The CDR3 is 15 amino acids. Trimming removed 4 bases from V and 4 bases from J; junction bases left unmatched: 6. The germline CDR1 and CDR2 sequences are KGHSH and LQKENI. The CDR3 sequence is CASSLTGVAYNEQFF. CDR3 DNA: TGTGCCAGCTCACTGACAGGGGTGGCATACAATGAGCAGTTCTTC.

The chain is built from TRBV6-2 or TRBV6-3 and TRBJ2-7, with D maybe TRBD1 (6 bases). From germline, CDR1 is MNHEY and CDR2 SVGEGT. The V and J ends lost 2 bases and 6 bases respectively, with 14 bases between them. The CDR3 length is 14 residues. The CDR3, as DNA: TGTGCCAGCAGTTACCGCATCCGGGACACCGAGCAGTACTTC. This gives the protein CASSYRIRDTEQYF.

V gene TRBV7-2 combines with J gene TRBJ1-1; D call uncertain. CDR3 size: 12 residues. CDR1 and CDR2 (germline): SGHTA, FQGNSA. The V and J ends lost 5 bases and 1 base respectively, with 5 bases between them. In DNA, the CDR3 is TGTGCCAGCAGCCAATCGAACACTGAAGCTTTCTTT. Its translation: CASSQSNTEAFF.

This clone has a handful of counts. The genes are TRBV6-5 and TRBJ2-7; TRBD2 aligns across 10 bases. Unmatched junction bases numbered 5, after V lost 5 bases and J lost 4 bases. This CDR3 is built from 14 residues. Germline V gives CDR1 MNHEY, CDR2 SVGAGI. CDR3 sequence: CASSNSGRTYEQYF. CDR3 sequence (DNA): TGTGCCAGCAGTAATAGCGGGAGGACTTACGAGCAGTACTTC.